One and the same sample provided the 18 T cell receptor beta chains below, sequenced in a study of beta chain features in type 1 diabetes. General study results and limits: Type 1 diabetes patients showed a moderate but significant shortening of TCRB CDR3s in all four CD4+ subsets.

These TCRs are of unknown antigen specificity. The investigators reverse transcribed all of the isolated RNA, so they sequenced expressed TCRB transcripts. Assay used: immunoSEQ multiplex PCR; TCRdb lists only in-frame clones, some missing. The data hold about 340,000 clones, with about 14% observed a single time. Source material: naive CD4+ T cells from blood. Every receptor here comes from a woman aged 18-30 years with type 1 diabetes.

V gene TRBV30 combines with J gene TRBJ1-2, with 9 positions matching TRBD1. Germline lookup yields CDR1 GTSNPN and CDR2 SVGIG (reference sequence). The CDR3 has 14 amino acids. Germline trimming cut 6 bases from V and 4 bases from J; bases unmatched to any gene: 9. CDR3 in DNA: TGTGCCTGTACACCGGGACAGGGAACCTATGGCTACACCTTC. Its protein product is CACTPGQGTYGYTF. The full variable domain, completed using reference TRBV30 and TRBJ1-2, is SQTIHQWPATLVQPVGSPLSLECTVEGTSNPNLYWYRQAAGRGLQLLFYSVGIGQISSEVPQNLSASRPQDRQFILSSKKLLLSDSGFYLCACTPGQGTYGYTFGSGTRLTVV.

This clone was detected a few times. This CDR3 is also generated by other DNA sequences in the sample. The chain carries TRBV27 and TRBJ1-2; 8 bases map to TRBD1. V shed 6 bases, J shed 4 bases, and the junction held 4 bases outside the gene matches. Germline assignment: CDR1 MNHEY and CDR2 SMNVEV (reference sequence). The CDR3 loop spans 13 amino acids. CDR3 DNA: TGTGCCAGCAGGGGGACAGGAGCCTATGGCTACACCTTC. Translation: CASRGTGAYGYTF.

The chain carries TRBV10-3 and TRBJ2-3; the D is unclear. With 8 bases removed from V and 1 base from J, the gap between germline ends came to 13 bases. The CDR3 length is 14 residues. CDR1 ENHRY and CDR2 SYGVKD come from the germline V gene. The CDR3 loop reads CAISPGTRTDTQYF. CDR3 DNA: TGTGCCATCTCTCCCGGTACCCGCACAGATACGCAGTATTTT.

This clone was counted only a few times. The chain couples TRBV7-2 to TRBJ2-4, with TRBD2 identical over 10 bases. This CDR3 region has 17 residues. Germline V gene lookup returns CDR1 SGHTA and CDR2 FQGNSA. The junction had 19 bases not matched to a gene; V was cut back by 5 bases and J by 12 bases. The CDR3 region is CASSAASAGGLPRGQYF. CDR3 sequence (DNA): TGTGCCAGCAGCGCTGCCTCAGCGGGAGGGCTTCCAAGGGGTCAGTACTTC.

This clone turned up a few times. This chain connects TRBV27 to TRBJ2-5, with TRBD2 as a possible D gene (5 bases). V was cut by 3 bases and J by 0 bases, with 11 bases left in between. This CDR3 spans 15 amino acids. Per germline, CDR1 MNHEY and CDR2 SMNVEV (reference sequence). This chain's CDR3 is CASSLLGNYQETQYF. The CDR3 DNA reads as TGTGCCAGCAGTTTGCTCGGGAACTACCAAGAGACCCAGTACTTC.

Comments on this clone: A junction boundary mismatches the germline segment, possibly from a read error. The gene calls are TRBV2 and TRBJ2-6; no definite D call. CDR1 and CDR2 (germline): SNHLY, FYNNEI. This CDR3 is built from 11 residues. The CDR3 is CAVAGANVLTF. The CDR3 bases are TGCGCGGTGGCTGGGGCCAACGTCCTGACTTTC.

This clone was seen a handful of times. The chain uses TRBV7-9 and TRBJ1-5; D perhaps matches TRBD1 (5 bases). Germline-derived CDR1 and CDR2 are SEHNR and FQNEAQ (reference sequence). The ends were cut back, 7 bases at V and 0 bases at J, with 13 bases in the middle. The CDR3 is made up of 15 amino acids. CDR3 sequence (DNA): TGTGCCAGCACCGGAGGGGACGGTAGCAATCAGCCCCAGCATTTT. Its translation: CASTGGDGSNQPQHF. The full variable domain, in which reference TRBV7-9 and TRBJ1-5 provide the parts outside the CDR3, is DTGVSQNPRHKITKRGQNVTFRCDPISEHNRLYWYRQTLGQGPEFLTYFQNEAQLEKSRLLSDRFSAERPKGSFSTLEIQRTEQGDSAMYLCASTGGDGSNQPQHFGDGTRLSIL.

This rearrangement joins TRBV28 to TRBJ2-3; 7 positions match TRBD1. The CDR3 length is 15 residues. Per germline, CDR1 MDHEN and CDR2 SYDVKM. The junction had 7 bases not matched to a gene; V was cut back by 5 bases and J by 2 bases. The CDR3 nucleotides read TGTGCCAGCAGTAAGGGGACAGTTTACACAGATACGCAGTATTTT. Protein product: CASSKGTVYTDTQYF.

This clone was seen a few times. V gene TRBV6-4 combines with J gene TRBJ2-7, with 9 positions matching TRBD2. After removal of 0 bases from V and 5 bases from J, the junction contained 8 bases not matched to a gene. The CDR3 has 16 amino acids. CDR1 is MRHNA and CDR2 is SNTAGT in the germline V gene. In DNA form, the CDR3 reads TGTGCCAGCAGTGACTCCCCTAGCGGGACGACCAACGAGCAGTACGTC. It is translated as CASSDSPSGTTNEQYV.

There are a few counts of this clone. The V and J genes are TRBV5-1 and TRBJ2-7, with D tentatively TRBD1 (6 bases). The germline V and J ends were trimmed by 8 bases and 2 bases, with 11 bases remaining between them. Per the germline V gene, CDR1 is SGHRS and CDR2 is YFSETQ. The CDR3 is 12 amino acids. The CDR3 loop reads CASRDTAYEQYF. The DNA for the CDR3 is TGCGCCAGTCGGGACACAGCCTACGAGCAGTACTTC.

The chain carries TRBV11-2 and TRBJ2-3, with 12 nucleotides matching TRBD2. The CDR3 contains 16 residues. Per the germline V gene, CDR1 is SGHAT and CDR2 is FQNNGV. Trimming took 5 bases from V and 5 from J; bases not matched to a gene: 8. CDR3 nucleotides: TGTGCCAGCAGCGCAAGACTAGCGGGAGAAAGAGATACGCAGTATTTT. Protein: CASSARLAGERDTQYF.

The genes are TRBV19 and TRBJ1-5, with a weak D call TRBD1 (5 bases). Germline V gives CDR1 LNHDA, CDR2 SQIVND (reference sequence). Trimming shortened V by 5 bases and J by 4 bases, and 15 bases separated the two germline ends. The CDR3 consists of 15 residues. The CDR3 DNA reads as TGTGCCAGTAGTGCCGACAGTAGATGGAATCAGCCCCAGCATTTT. Its translation is CASSADSRWNQPQHF.

This chain connects TRBV28 to TRBJ2-7, with a tentative D call TRBD2 (6 bases). There are 13 residues in the CDR3. CDR1 is MDHEN, CDR2 SYDVKM, per germline. Deletions cut 9 bases from V and 3 bases from J, with 15 bases between. Written as DNA, the CDR3 is TGTGCCAGTGAGACGGGGGTCTTCTACGAGCAGTACTTC. Amino acid sequence: CASETGVFYEQYF.

This clone was seen more than once but under ten times. The sample holds other DNA sequences that translate to the same CDR3. The chain joins TRBV7-2 to TRBJ1-5; 9 bases are shared with TRBD1. The germline V gene encodes CDR1 SGHTA and CDR2 FQGNSA. Trimming took 4 bases from V and 7 from J; bases not matched to a gene: 5. The CDR3 is 14 residues long. The CDR3 nucleotides read TGTGCCAGCAGCTCGGGACAGGGTAGACAGCCCCAGCATTTT. Amino acid sequence: CASSSGQGRQPQHF. Full variable domain (outside the CDR3, taken from reference TRBV7-2 and TRBJ1-5): GAGVSQSPSNKVTEKGKDVELRCDPISGHTALYWYRQSLGQGLEFLIYFQGNSAPDKSGLPSDRFSAERTGGSVSTLTIQRTQQEDSAVYLCASSSGQGRQPQHFGDGTRLSIL.

Here the CDR3 reads CSVTGPGMNTEAFF. As DNA, the CDR3 is TGCAGCGTTACAGGGCCCGGGATGAACACTGAAGCTTTCTTT. This chain connects TRBV29-1 to TRBJ1-1, with a possible D match to TRBD1 (6 bases). V was clipped by 5 bases and J by 0 bases, with 13 bases between them. Germline CDR1 SQVTM, CDR2 ANQGSEA. There are 14 residues in the CDR3.

This clone was seen a handful of times. V usage is TRBV5-1 and J usage is TRBJ1-2; 9 nucleotides line up with TRBD1. CDR3 length: 15 amino acids. With 3 bases clipped from V and 3 bases from J, the junction kept 6 bases outside the gene matches. Germline CDR1 reads SGHRS; CDR2 reads YFSETQ. The chain's CDR3 is CASSSTGGFDYGYTF. In DNA, the CDR3 is TGCGCCAGCAGCTCCACAGGGGGCTTCGACTATGGCTACACCTTC.

This clone was seen only a few times. The chain joins TRBV5-1 to TRBJ2-7; 7 positions match TRBD1. This CDR3 is built from 13 residues. Germline V CDR1 and CDR2: SGHRS, YFSETQ. J lost 3 bases, V lost 3 bases, and 3 bases had no gene match. CDR3 DNA sequence: TGCGCCAGCAGCTCGGGGACAGTCTACGAGCAGTACTTC. Its protein is CASSSGTVYEQYF.

This sequence joins TRBV9 and TRBJ1-5; 9 bases are a match to TRBD1. This CDR3 region has 15 residues. Trimming took 3 bases from V and 9 from J; bases not matched to a gene: 10. Germline V lookup: CDR1 SGDLS, CDR2 YYNGEE. Here the CDR3 reads CASSGYRGPHPPQHF. CDR3 sequence (DNA): TGTGCCAGCAGCGGGTACAGGGGGCCGCACCCGCCCCAGCATTTT.